This entry features one TCR beta chain sequence. Clones were read by immunoSEQ multiplex PCR, and TCRdb kept only the in-frame ones, dropping some. The sample records tens of thousands of clones, more than 75% being singletons. This sample was included in a study of OX40 agonist ivuxolimab in advanced cancers. Study summary: Ivuxolimab, which patients received intravenously every 2 weeks, was dosed at 0.01 to 10 mg/kg.

This CDR3 has 16 amino acids. Per germline, CDR1 KGHSH and CDR2 LQKENI. Trimming stripped 2 bases from V and 1 base from J, with 11 bases between. The sequence was obtained from an adult with an advanced solid tumor such as melanoma, head and neck, liver or kidney cancer. The chain carries TRBV18 and TRBJ2-2; D remains ambiguous. The sequenced sample was CD4+ or CD8+ T cells sorted from blood, obtained in a trial of the OX40 agonist ivuxolimab. In DNA, the CDR3 is TGTGCCAGCTCACCAGTTAGAAACCAGAACACCGGGGAGCTGTTTTTT. It is translated as CASSPVRNQNTGELFF.